This passage covers 20 T cell receptor beta chains from one sample sequenced in a study of a mutant IDH1 vaccine in newly diagnosed glioma. TCRdb's table, derived via immunoSEQ multiplex PCR, lists solely in-frame clones and lacks some. The sample yields 75,000 to 100,000 clones, 82% seen once. As to time point: baseline, week 1 (first vaccination visit). Documented treatment: pre-vaccination baseline after standard-of-care therapy. The starting material was PBMCs, obtained from a glioma patient treated with radiotherapy, temozolomide or both. These receptors were collected from a man aged 40-49 years with glioma. Some clones in this sample may be carry-over from other donors' samples.

This chain uses TRBV2 with TRBJ2-7, with 13 bases that match TRBD2. V was pared by 6 bases and J by 5 bases, with 7 bases of the junction left unmatched. Germline CDR1 and CDR2: SNHLY and FYNNEI. This CDR3 spans 15 amino acids. This chain's CDR3 is CASRELAGGPDEQYF. The CDR3 DNA is TGTGCCAGCAGGGAACTAGCGGGGGGGCCCGACGAGCAGTACTTC.

The rearrangement uses TRBV9 and TRBJ1-5; D ambiguous. The germline CDR1 and CDR2 sequences are SGDLS and YYNGEE. V gave up 4 bases and J gave up 3 bases, with 11 bases separating them. This CDR3 has 14 residues. CDR3 in DNA: TGTGCCAGCAGCTTATGGGGAACCAATCAGCCCCAGCATTTT. Its protein is CASSLWGTNQPQHF. Full variable domain (outside the CDR3, taken from reference TRBV9 and TRBJ1-5): DSGVTQTPKHLITATGQRVTLRCSPRSGDLSVYWYQQSLDQGLQFLIQYYNGEERAKGNILERFSAQQFPDLHSELNLSSLELGDSALYFCASSLWGTNQPQHFGDGTRLSIL.

The V call is TRBV6-6, the J call TRBJ2-2, with TRBD2 identical over 7 bases. The CDR3 loop spans 15 amino acids. V shed 8 bases, J shed 2 bases, and the junction held 8 bases outside the gene matches. Germline V gives CDR1 MNHNY, CDR2 SVGAGI (reference sequence). The CDR3, as DNA: TGTGCCAGCTCTCCCCCGGGGGGTAACACCGGGGAGCTGTTTTTT. Protein product: CASSPPGGNTGELFF.

The V gene is TRBV27, the J gene TRBJ2-2; 8 positions agree with TRBD2. This CDR3 has 17 residues. The junction had 13 bases not matched to a gene; V was cut back by 7 bases and J by 3 bases. Germline values: CDR1 MNHEY, CDR2 SMNVEV (reference sequence). The CDR3 loop is CASNPKRTSRDTGELFF. CDR3 bases: TGTGCCAGCAACCCAAAGAGGACTAGCCGGGACACCGGGGAGCTGTTTTTT.

This clone was observed a handful of times. The V call is TRBV6-5, the J call TRBJ1-1; possible D gene TRBD1, 6 bases. The CDR3 has 11 amino acids. CDR1 and CDR2 from the germline V gene are MNHEY and SVGAGI. V was trimmed by 10 bases and J by 6 bases, leaving 12 bases between them. The CDR3 sequence: CAIQRGAEAFF. The CDR3 bases are TGTGCCATCCAGAGGGGGGCTGAAGCTTTCTTT.

The chain is built from TRBV6-1 and TRBJ1-2, with D perhaps TRBD1 (6 bases). Trimming left V 3 bases short and J 6 bases short, with 17 bases between. The CDR3 covers 15 residues. Germline CDR1 reads MNHNS; CDR2 reads SASEGT. The CDR3 nucleotides read TGTGCCAGCAGTGAGGGGCGACAGGTCCCTAATGGCTACACCTTC. The encoded protein is CASSEGRQVPNGYTF.

This sequence joins TRBV6-5 and TRBJ2-7; D is perhaps TRBD1 (6 bases). CDR1 and CDR2 from the germline V gene are MNHEY and SVGAGI. CDR3 size: 15 residues. Trimming stripped 5 bases from V and 0 bases from J, with 14 bases between. CDR3 nucleotide sequence: TGTGCCAGCAGTACAGGGCCCTCAAGCTCCTACGAGCAGTACTTC. Translation: CASSTGPSSSYEQYF.

In this sample, this clone turned up once. This rearrangement joins TRBV14 to TRBJ2-7, with D maybe TRBD2 (6 bases). The CDR3 totals 15 residues. The V gene's germline CDR1 is SGHDN and CDR2 FVKESK. Trimming stripped 1 base from V and 2 bases from J, with 12 bases between. The CDR3 bases are TGTGCCAGCAGCCAAGGTCGGGGGTCAACCTACGAGCAGTACTTC. Protein sequence: CASSQGRGSTYEQYF.

The chain links TRBV15 to TRBJ1-2, with D possibly being TRBD1 (5 bases). The V end lost 0 bases, the J end lost 7 bases, and 24 bases lay between the germline ends. The CDR3 extends over 18 amino acids. Per the germline V gene, CDR1 is LNHNV and CDR2 is YYDKDF (reference sequence). The DNA of the CDR3 is TGTGCCACCAGCAGAGATCCTCCGGGGCAGGGTGGTAGAAGTGGCTACACCTTC. The encoded protein is CATSRDPPGQGGRSGYTF.

This clone showed up just once. This chain uses TRBV7-9 with TRBJ1-2; possible D gene TRBD1, 5 bases. V dropped 0 bases and J dropped 6 bases, with 14 bases sitting between them. The CDR3 length is 15 residues. From germline, CDR1 is SEHNR and CDR2 FQNEAQ (reference sequence). The CDR3 spells CASSLALAGTDGYTF. CDR3 in DNA: TGTGCCAGCAGCTTAGCGTTGGCTGGGACCGATGGCTACACCTTC.

In its sample, this clone was seen a few times. This rearrangement joins TRBV19 to TRBJ1-5, with 7 positions matching TRBD1. CDR3 length: 18 amino acids. Germline CDR1 LNHDA, CDR2 SQIVND (reference sequence). The trim removed 4 bases at V and 2 bases at J, leaving 14 bases unmatched. The CDR3 protein is CASSSKGTVWIGNQPQHF. The CDR3 DNA is TGTGCCAGTAGTAGCAAAGGGACAGTGTGGATCGGCAATCAGCCCCAGCATTTT.

The rearrangement links TRBV30 to TRBJ2-5; tentative D call: TRBD2 (6 bases). Per the germline V gene, CDR1 is GTSNPN and CDR2 is SVGIG (reference sequence). V lost 2 bases and J lost 4, with 26 bases in between. The CDR3 is 18 amino acids. In nucleotides, the CDR3 is TGTGCCTGGAGTCCGTACGGGGGAGATGGGATTAGTGGAGAGACCCAGTACTTC. Translation: CAWSPYGGDGISGETQYF. The full variable domain, its missing parts supplied by reference TRBV30 and TRBJ2-5, is SQTIHQWPATLVQPVGSPLSLECTVEGTSNPNLYWYRQAAGRGLQLLFYSVGIGQISSEVPQNLSASRPQDRQFILSSKKLLLSDSGFYLCAWSPYGGDGISGETQYFGPGTRLLVL.

The J gene is TRBJ1-1, the V gene TRBV19; TRBD1 matches at 9 bases. This CDR3 comprises 16 residues. The J segment lost 4 bases and the V segment lost 6 bases, leaving 12 bases of the junction unmatched. From germline, CDR1 is LNHDA and CDR2 SQIVND (reference sequence). The CDR3 DNA reads TGTGCCAGTAGCATACAGGGGGCCGTGTCTGGCACTGAAGCTTTCTTT. Residues: CASSIQGAVSGTEAFF.

J is TRBJ1-5 and V is TRBV7-8; D not certain. The CDR3 totals 14 residues. V lost 7 bases, J lost 0 bases, and 10 bases lay in between. CDR1 is SGHVS and CDR2 is FQNEAQ in the germline V gene. The CDR3 coding sequence is TGTGCCAGCACCCGCGCTGATAGCAATCAGCCCCAGCATTTT. Translation: CASTRADSNQPQHF. The variable domain in full, completed from reference TRBV7-8 and TRBJ1-5, reads GAGVSQSPRYKVAKRGQDVALRCDPISGHVSLFWYQQALGQGPEFLTYFQNEAQLDKSGLPSDRFFAERPEGSVSTLKIQRTQQEDSAVYLCASTRADSNQPQHFGDGTRLSIL.

The chain carries TRBV2 and TRBJ2-5; a weak D match, TRBD2 (6 bases). V was cut by 7 bases and J by 5 bases, with 17 bases left in between. The CDR3 sequence is 14 residues long. In germline, CDR1 is SNHLY, CDR2 FYNNEI. The CDR3 loop reads CASKSGALTETQYF. CDR3 in DNA: TGTGCCAGCAAGTCGGGAGCTCTCACGGAGACCCAGTACTTC.

V and J are TRBV13 and TRBJ2-3; D perhaps matches TRBD2 (7 bases). Deletions cut 5 bases from V and 2 bases from J, with 8 bases between. The V gene's germline CDR1 is PRHDT and CDR2 FYEKMQ (reference sequence). The CDR3 spans 13 residues. CDR3 loop: CASSGGATDTQYF. In DNA, the CDR3 is TGTGCCAGCAGCGGGGGGGCCACAGATACGCAGTATTTT. The complete variable domain, with remaining parts taken from reference TRBV13 and TRBJ2-3, reads AAGVIQSPRHLIKEKRETATLKCYPIPRHDTVYWYQQGPGQDPQFLISFYEKMQSDKGSIPDRFSAQQFSDYHSELNMSSLELGDSALYFCASSGGATDTQYFGPGTRLTVL.

V and J are TRBV5-6 and TRBJ2-1, with D maybe TRBD2 (6 bases). V lost 4 bases and J lost 3, with 17 bases in between. The germline V gene has CDR1 SGHDT and CDR2 YYEEEE. The CDR3 runs 16 residues. The CDR3 bases are TGTGCCAGCAGCCGTTGGGGGGTGGGGGTCTACAATGAGCAGTTCTTC. Amino acids: CASSRWGVGVYNEQFF.

This clone was recorded only once. The genes are TRBV4-1 and TRBJ2-3, with unresolved D. V was cut by 1 base and J by 4 bases, with 6 bases left in between. The length of the CDR3 is 13 residues. Germline V gene sequence: CDR1 MGHRA, CDR2 YSYEKL. CDR3 nucleotides: TGCGCCAGCAGCCAAGTGGGGTCAGATACGCAGTATTTT. Amino acids: CASSQVGSDTQYF.

This chain connects TRBV4-2 to TRBJ2-5, with a possible D match to TRBD1 (6 bases). Per the germline V gene, CDR1 is LGHNA and CDR2 is YNFKEQ. Trimming took 1 base from V and 3 from J, leaving 18 bases between them. The CDR3 is made up of 17 amino acids. The CDR3 nucleotides read TGTGCCAGCAGCCAAGGTCGGGGACAACAACATAAAGAGACCCAGTACTTC. This translates into CASSQGRGQQHKETQYF.

This chain joins TRBV25-1 and TRBJ1-2; no clear D. The germline V gene has CDR1 MGHDK and CDR2 SYGVNS. V shed 3 bases and J shed 4 bases, with 9 bases lying between them. The CDR3 loop spans 13 amino acids. CDR3 sequence: CASSEAGSYGYTF. The CDR3 coding sequence is TGTGCCAGCAGTGAGGCAGGATCCTATGGCTACACCTTC.